The present TCR beta chain was sequenced within a study of spatial heterogeneity in lung cancer. TCRdb passed the 5' RACE reads through MiXCR, listing each CDR3 protein once. The sample yields 9,500 or so distinct CDR3 sequences, 13% to 15% seen once. This clonotype was seen ten or more times. Its antigen is unknown. This beta chain is an off-target read within a library intended for alpha chains, so its frequency means little. Findings and limits, study-wide: Tracking of tumor mutation counts was seen in expanded intratumoral alpha and beta TCR counts.

CDR3 length equals 12 residues. Trimming cost V 4 bases and J 2 bases, with 8 bases left between them. Germline V gene data show CDR1 as SQVTM and CDR2 as ANQGSEA. As for time point: sample taken at primary tumor resection. The rearrangement joins TRBV29-1 to TRBJ1-1; possibly TRBD1 for D (5 bases). The receptor was derived from a male donor with early-stage non-small cell lung cancer. The input for sequencing was lung tumor tissue, taken at surgery. Written as DNA, the CDR3 is TGCAGCGTTGTGCAGGGCAACACTGAAGCTTTCTTT. Protein product: CSVVQGNTEAFF. The full variable domain, rest sourced from reference TRBV29-1 and TRBJ1-1, is SAVISQKPSRDICQRGTSLTIQCQVDSQVTMMFWYRQQPGQSLTLIATANQGSEATYESGFVIDKFPISRPNLTFSTLTVSNMSPEDSSIYLCSVVQGNTEAFFGQGTRLTVV.